Listed here are 8 T cell receptor beta chains from one sample, sequenced in a study of shared clonotypes between healthy human individuals (dated by TCRdb to the early 2020s). Preparation of the library involved the immunoSEQ multiplex PCR assay. TCRdb took this table from immuneACCESS and kept in-frame rearrangements with V and J called. Such tables lack part of the clones; where checked against another copy, unresolved V genes explain under half of the gap, and the rest is unexplained. The sample table lists 550,000 to 800,000 clones, roughly 70% of them with a count of one. Approximately 1.7% of the sample comes from the top ten. The specimen was memory CD4+ T cells sorted from blood. The sample's cell subset or site label is to be understood as: CD45RA-negative fraction. Receptors originate from a woman in her thirties in good health.

Only a few counts were recorded for this clone. The genes are TRBV10-3 and TRBJ2-1; possibly TRBD2 for D (6 bases). Germline-derived CDR1 and CDR2 are ENHRY and SYGVKD. This CDR3 spans 13 amino acids. V was pared by 4 bases and J by 6 bases, with 10 bases between. The CDR3 sequence: CAISGIAANEQFF. For the CDR3, the DNA is TGTGCCATCAGTGGCATAGCGGCCAATGAGCAGTTCTTC.

J is TRBJ2-1 and V is TRBV11-2; 7 bases line up with TRBD2. Germline V CDR1 and CDR2: SGHAT, FQNNGV. V lost 8 bases and J lost 6; bases outside the gene matches: 16. This CDR3 comprises 16 residues. CDR3 loop: CASVHGRAVTGNEQFF. As DNA, the CDR3 is TGTGCCAGCGTACATGGGAGGGCAGTCACGGGCAATGAGCAGTTCTTC.

The chain recombines TRBV7-9 with TRBJ2-1; D gene unclear. V shed 5 bases and J shed 1 base, with 9 bases lying between them. The CDR3 covers 14 residues. Germline CDR1 SEHNR, CDR2 FQNEAQ (reference sequence). The CDR3 nucleotides are TGTGCCAGCAGCACGGTAGGGTCCTACAATGAGCAGTTCTTC. Amino acids: CASSTVGSYNEQFF.

The chain carries TRBV18 and TRBJ2-7, with D possibly TRBD1 on 5 matching bases. Germline CDR1 and CDR2: KGHSH and LQKENI. The CDR3 length is 15 residues. V was clipped by 6 bases and J by 2 bases, with 17 bases between them. The CDR3, as DNA: TGTGCCAGCTCTCTTGACCGACAGCCTCCCTACGAGCAGTACTTC. This encodes CASSLDRQPPYEQYF. The whole variable domain, filled in from reference TRBV18 and TRBJ2-7, reads NAGVMQNPRHLVRRRGQEARLRCSPMKGHSHVYWYRQLPEEGLKFMVYLQKENIIDESGMPKERFSAEFPKEGPSILRIQQVVRGDSAAYFCASSLDRQPPYEQYFGPGTRLTVT.

J is TRBJ2-1 and V is TRBV19, with 10 bases that match TRBD2. The CDR3 runs 21 residues. CDR1 is LNHDA and CDR2 is SQIVND in the germline V gene (reference sequence). Losses at the gene ends were 3 bases for V and 6 bases for J; bases not matched to a gene: 23. The CDR3 DNA sequence: TGTGCCAGTAGTATTTTCCGGGACGCGGCGGCTAGCGGGAGCCGACGCAATGAGCAGTTCTTC. Translating it yields CASSIFRDAAASGSRRNEQFF.

This chain joins TRBV29-1 and TRBJ2-1, with 9 bases aligning to TRBD2. The trim removed 7 bases at V and 9 bases at J, leaving 1 base unmatched. The CDR3 runs 10 residues. From germline, CDR1 is SQVTM and CDR2 ANQGSEA. In DNA form, the CDR3 reads TGCAGCGCACTAGCGGGTGAGCAGTTCTTC. The encoded protein is CSALAGEQFF.

This sequence joins TRBV27 and TRBJ2-7; TRBD2 is a possible D gene (5 bases). The CDR3 consists of 14 residues. The germline gives CDR1 MNHEY, CDR2 SMNVEV (reference sequence). Trimming took 4 bases from V and 7 from J, leaving 17 bases between them. The CDR3 loop is CASSSYGRLREQYF. CDR3 DNA sequence: TGTGCCAGCAGTTCTTACGGCAGACTACGAGAGCAGTACTTC.

V and J are TRBV7-2 and TRBJ1-1; D is perhaps TRBD1 (5 bases). Between the trimmed V and J ends, which lost 1 base and 0 bases, there was a span of 9 bases. CDR3 length: 15 amino acids. Germline V gene lookup returns CDR1 SGHTA and CDR2 FQGNSA. The CDR3 loop reads CASSLDGGVNTEAFF. In DNA, the CDR3 is TGTGCCAGCAGCTTAGATGGAGGGGTGAACACTGAAGCTTTCTTT.